What follows describes a single TCR beta chain. What it recognizes is unknown. The sample originates from a study of cytomegalovirus exposure and HLA in healthy donors. In germline, CDR1 is SGHVS, CDR2 FQNEAQ. V dropped 7 bases and J dropped 10 bases, with 22 bases sitting between them. The CDR3 contains 15 residues. Broader study findings: Presence/absence comparisons presumed near-even sequencing depth among donors. As confirmed in vitro, three CMV-associated chains were specific for CMV antigens.

The PCR ran on 60 Vbeta and 13 Jbeta primers. The protocol was immunoSEQ multiplex PCR, while the TCRdb copy is restricted to in-frame clones and leaves out a portion. The sample contains about 200,000 clones, 80% to 85% of which appear only once. The origin of this receptor is a woman aged 40-49 years in good health and CMV-seronegative. The rearrangement uses TRBV7-8 and TRBJ1-4; D is undetermined. The sample comprised PBMCs. The CDR3 nucleotides read TGTGCCAGCACCGACCGGGGATTAGGCATTGGAAAACTGTTTTTT. Amino acid sequence: CASTDRGLGIGKLFF.